This T cell receptor beta chain was captured by sequencing in a study of OX40 agonist ivuxolimab in advanced cancers. Regarding the study as a whole: The expanded peripheral T cells' antigen specificity was not determined. Expanded clones belonging to CD8+ T cells outnumbered, on average, those of CD4+.

Trimming pared 3 bases from V and 5 bases from J, leaving 12 bases between. CDR1 and CDR2 from the germline V gene are SGHDT and YYEEEE. CDR3 length equals 14 residues. Only in-frame clones appear in the TCRdb table, and some are missing; sequencing was by immunoSEQ multiplex PCR. Of roughly 56,000 clones listed, 70% to 90% are singletons. Notes on this clone: Its antigen is undetermined.

This sequence joins TRBV5-6 and TRBJ1-5; D possibly corresponds to TRBD1 (5 bases). This clonotype was obtained from an adult with an advanced solid tumor such as melanoma, head and neck, liver or kidney cancer. The material sequenced was CD4+ or CD8+ T cells sorted from blood, taken in a trial of the OX40 agonist ivuxolimab. DNA of the CDR3: TGTGCCAGCAGCTCCCAGGGATCCTATCAGCCCCAGCATTTT. Protein product: CASSSQGSYQPQHF.